A single sample gave rise to the 9 T cell receptor beta chains below, sequenced in a study of T-cell reconstitution after alpha-beta-depleted transplantation in children. The TCRbeta library incorporated unique molecular identifiers. TCRdb reprocessed the PCR reads via MiXCR and lists one record per CDR3 protein. The sample includes roughly 300,000 distinct CDR3 sequences, about a tenth of them seen just once. The material sequenced was PBMCs from the stem cell graft donor, taken from the stem cell graft. These receptors all stem from a human donor who donated a stem cell graft to a child with SCID.

The V call is TRBV15, the J call TRBJ2-7; 11 bases are shared with TRBD1. There are 14 residues in the CDR3. The J segment lost 4 bases and the V segment lost 4 bases, leaving 3 bases of the junction unmatched. Looked up from germline, CDR1 is LNHNV and CDR2 is YYDKDF (reference sequence). The chain's CDR3 is CATSTGQGAYEQYF. Here the CDR3 DNA reads TGTGCCACCAGCACCGGACAGGGGGCTTACGAGCAGTACTTC.

The chain employs TRBV12-3 or TRBV12-4 and TRBJ1-1, with D unresolved. The CDR3 is made up of 13 amino acids. V lost 5 bases, J lost 3 bases, and 10 bases lay in between. The CDR3 loop is CASSPSGYTEAFF. DNA for the CDR3: TGTGCCAGCAGTCCCTCGGGATACACTGAAGCTTTCTTT.

This clonotype appeared a few times. The CDR3 spells CASSRQAEERSEAFF. The DNA for the CDR3 is TGCGCCAGCAGCCGGCAGGCGGAGGAGAGGTCTGAAGCTTTCTTT. The chain couples TRBV4-1 to TRBJ1-1; D unresolved. CDR3 length: 15 amino acids. Germline V gene data show CDR1 as MGHRA and CDR2 as YSYEKL. Trimming pared 4 bases from V and 6 bases from J, leaving 18 bases between.

This clonotype was counted a few times. The J gene is TRBJ2-3, the V gene TRBV10-3; the D is unclear. The germline CDR1 and CDR2 sequences are ENHRY and SYGVKD. This CDR3 has 13 residues. Trimming stripped 4 bases from V and 4 bases from J, with 9 bases between. CDR3 in DNA: TGTGCCATCAGTGGTACACTGGCAGATACGCAGTATTTT. Translation: CAISGTLADTQYF.

This clonotype was counted many times. V and J are TRBV7-8 and TRBJ2-3; D is ambiguous. The CDR3 runs to 15 residues. Germline assignment: CDR1 SGHVS and CDR2 FQNEAQ. Between the trimmed V and J ends, which lost 1 base and 2 bases, there was a span of 10 bases. This CDR3 is CASSLDGHPTDTQYF. Written as DNA, the CDR3 is TGTGCCAGCAGCTTAGATGGGCACCCCACAGATACGCAGTATTTT.

This clonotype was detected only a few times. The V call is TRBV12-3 or TRBV12-4, the J call TRBJ2-1, with TRBD2 matching 14 bases. The CDR3 extends over 14 amino acids. The V segment lost 7 bases and the J segment 9 bases; nucleotides outside the gene matches: 5. CDR3 bases: TGTGCCAGCAAGACTAGCGGGGGGGCCGGTGAGCAGTTCTTC. Protein sequence: CASKTSGGAGEQFF.

The V and J genes are TRBV5-1 and TRBJ2-2, with D possibly TRBD2 on 7 matching bases. The germline V gene encodes CDR1 SGHRS and CDR2 YFSETQ. With 5 bases removed from V and 3 bases from J, the gap between germline ends came to 14 bases. This CDR3 comprises 15 residues. In DNA, the CDR3 is TGCGCCAGCAGAGAGGGCGGGGGCTACACCGGGGAGCTGTTTTTT. It yields the protein CASREGGGYTGELFF.

This clonotype was recorded at least ten times. The V call is TRBV10-3, the J call TRBJ2-1, with D possibly being TRBD2 (6 bases). The germline V gene encodes CDR1 ENHRY and CDR2 SYGVKD. The germline V and J ends were trimmed by 9 bases and 3 bases, with 15 bases remaining between them. The CDR3 length is 14 residues. The CDR3 protein is CAIESTSNYNEQFF. In nucleotides, the CDR3 is TGTGCCATAGAATCAACTAGCAACTACAATGAGCAGTTCTTC.

This clonotype was counted only a few times. The genes are TRBV12-3 or TRBV12-4 and TRBJ1-1; D not resolved. The CDR3 runs to 13 residues. With 5 bases removed from V and 1 base from J, the gap between germline ends came to 8 bases. CDR3 region: CASSAEENTEAFF. As DNA, the CDR3 is TGTGCCAGCAGTGCTGAGGAGAACACTGAAGCTTTCTTT.